This T cell receptor (beta chain) was profiled in a study of shared clonotypes between healthy human individuals. The CDR3 has 13 residues. Trimming stripped 5 bases from V and 2 bases from J, with 8 bases between. Per germline, CDR1 MNHNY and CDR2 SVGAGI (reference sequence). The method was immunoSEQ multiplex PCR; TCRdb's version includes in-frame clones alone and lacks a portion of them. The profile covers 1,100,000 or so clones, with 75% to 85% appearing a single time and under 0.65% taken by the ten largest. The sample consisted of memory CD4+ T cells from PBMCs. The sample's subset: CD45RA-negative fraction. The rearrangement links TRBV6-6 to TRBJ2-3, with a possible D match to TRBD2 (5 bases). The receptor comes from a man aged 18 to 29 in good health. Some clones in this sample may be carry-over from other donors' samples. CDR3 sequence reads: CASSRGNTDTQYF. The DNA for the CDR3 is TGTGCCAGCAGTCGGGGAAACACAGATACGCAGTATTTT.